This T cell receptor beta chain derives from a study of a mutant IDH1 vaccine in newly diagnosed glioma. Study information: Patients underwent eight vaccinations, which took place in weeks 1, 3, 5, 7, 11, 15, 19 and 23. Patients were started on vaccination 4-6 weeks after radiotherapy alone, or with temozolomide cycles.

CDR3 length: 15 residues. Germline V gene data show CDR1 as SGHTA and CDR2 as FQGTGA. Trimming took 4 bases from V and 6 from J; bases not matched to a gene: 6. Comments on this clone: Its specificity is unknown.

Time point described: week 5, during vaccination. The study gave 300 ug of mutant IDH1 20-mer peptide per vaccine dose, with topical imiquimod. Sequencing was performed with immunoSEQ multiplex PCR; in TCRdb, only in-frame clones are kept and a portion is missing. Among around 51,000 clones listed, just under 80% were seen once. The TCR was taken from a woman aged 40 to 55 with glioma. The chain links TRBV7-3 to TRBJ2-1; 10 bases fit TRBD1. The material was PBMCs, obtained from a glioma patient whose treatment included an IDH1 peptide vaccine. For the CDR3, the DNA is TGTGCCAGCAGCTCGCCGGGACAGGGGATCAATGAGCAGTTCTTC. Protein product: CASSSPGQGINEQFF.